The clone carrying this T cell receptor beta chain was counted at least ten times. This sample was included in a study of response to subunit inactivated influenza vaccine. TCRdb used MiXCR to reprocess the RT-PCR reads, holding one entry per CDR3 protein. The table lists about 780,000 distinct CDR3 sequences, about a fifth of them singletons. This clonotype originated in a man aged 45-65 years who received an inactivated influenza vaccine. The sequencing here drew on PBMCs from blood, taken roughly 5 days after vaccination.

This chain's CDR3 is CSARTAYNSPLHF. CDR3 in DNA: TGCAGTGCTAGAACTGCTTATAATTCACCCCTCCACTTT. The V call is TRBV20-1, the J call TRBJ1-6; D gene unclear. The CDR3 runs to 13 residues. Trimming removed 2 bases at V and 4 bases at J, with 6 bases between. Germline assignment: CDR1 DFQATT and CDR2 SNEGSKA (reference sequence).